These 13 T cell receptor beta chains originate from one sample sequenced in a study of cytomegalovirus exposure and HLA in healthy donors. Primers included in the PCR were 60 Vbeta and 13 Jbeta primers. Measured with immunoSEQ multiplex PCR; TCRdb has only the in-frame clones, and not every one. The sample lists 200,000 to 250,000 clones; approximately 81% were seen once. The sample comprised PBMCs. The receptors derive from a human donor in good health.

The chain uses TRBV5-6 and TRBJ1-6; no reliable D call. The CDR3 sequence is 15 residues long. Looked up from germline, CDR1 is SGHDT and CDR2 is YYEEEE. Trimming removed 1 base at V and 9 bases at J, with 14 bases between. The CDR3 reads CASSLYPLEGSPLHF. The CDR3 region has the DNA TGTGCCAGCAGCTTGTACCCCCTTGAGGGTTCACCCCTCCACTTT.

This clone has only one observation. CDR3 sequence (DNA): TGTGCCAGCAGCTTCGACAGGATCGCCGGGGAGCTGTTTTTT. Protein product: CASSFDRIAGELFF. The chain employs TRBV11-2 and TRBJ2-2; TRBD1 might be the D (6 bases). Trimming shortened V by 3 bases and J by 6 bases, and 11 bases separated the two germline ends. This CDR3 has 14 residues. Germline V gene data show CDR1 as SGHAT and CDR2 as FQNNGV.

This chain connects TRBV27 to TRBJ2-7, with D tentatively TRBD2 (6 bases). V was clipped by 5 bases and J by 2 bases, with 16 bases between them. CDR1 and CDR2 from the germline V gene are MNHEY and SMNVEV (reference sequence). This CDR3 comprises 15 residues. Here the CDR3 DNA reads TGTGCCAGCAGTCAACAAAAAGGGACTGCCTACGAGCAGTACTTC. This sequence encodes CASSQQKGTAYEQYF.

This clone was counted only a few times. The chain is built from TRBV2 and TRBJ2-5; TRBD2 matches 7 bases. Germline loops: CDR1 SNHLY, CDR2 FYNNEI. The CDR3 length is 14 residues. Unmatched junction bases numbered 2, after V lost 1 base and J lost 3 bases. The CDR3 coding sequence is TGTGCCAGCAGTGAAGGGACTAGGAAAGAGACCCAGTACTTC. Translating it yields CASSEGTRKETQYF.

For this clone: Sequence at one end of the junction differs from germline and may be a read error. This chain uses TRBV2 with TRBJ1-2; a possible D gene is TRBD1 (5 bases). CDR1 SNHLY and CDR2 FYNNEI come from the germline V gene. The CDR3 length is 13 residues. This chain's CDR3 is CASRWQGSDPYAF. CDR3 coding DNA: TGTGCCAGCAGATGGCAGGGCAGTGACCCCTACGCCTTC.

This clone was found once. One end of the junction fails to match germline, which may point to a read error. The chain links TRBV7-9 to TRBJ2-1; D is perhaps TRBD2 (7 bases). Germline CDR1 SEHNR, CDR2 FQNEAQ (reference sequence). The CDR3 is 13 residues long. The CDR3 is CASSLAVGGAPFF. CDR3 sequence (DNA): TGTGCCAGCAGCCTAGCGGTTGGGGGGGCGCCGTTCTTC.

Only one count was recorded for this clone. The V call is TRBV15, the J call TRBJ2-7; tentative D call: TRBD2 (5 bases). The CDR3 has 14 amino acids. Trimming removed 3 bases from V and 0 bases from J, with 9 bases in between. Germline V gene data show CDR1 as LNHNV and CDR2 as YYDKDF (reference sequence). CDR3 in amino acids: CATSSGRGSYEQYF. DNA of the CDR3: TGTGCCACCAGCAGTGGACGGGGCTCCTACGAGCAGTACTTC.

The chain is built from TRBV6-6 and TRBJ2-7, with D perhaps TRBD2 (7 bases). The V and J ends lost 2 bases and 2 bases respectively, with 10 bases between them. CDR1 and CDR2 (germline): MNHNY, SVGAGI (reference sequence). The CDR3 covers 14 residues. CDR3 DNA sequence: TGTGCCAGCAGTTACGGGGAGGGGGCCTACGAGCAGTACTTC. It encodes CASSYGEGAYEQYF.

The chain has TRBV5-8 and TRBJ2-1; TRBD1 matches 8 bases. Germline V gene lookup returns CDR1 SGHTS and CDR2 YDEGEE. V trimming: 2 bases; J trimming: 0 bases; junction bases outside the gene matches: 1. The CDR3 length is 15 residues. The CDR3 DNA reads TGTGCCAGCAGCTTAGACAGGGGCTCCTACAATGAGCAGTTCTTC. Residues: CASSLDRGSYNEQFF.

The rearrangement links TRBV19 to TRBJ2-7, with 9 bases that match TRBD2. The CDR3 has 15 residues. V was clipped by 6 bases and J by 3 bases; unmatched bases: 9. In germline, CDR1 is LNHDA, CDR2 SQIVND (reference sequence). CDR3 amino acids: CASSLTETSGYEQYF. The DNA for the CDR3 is TGTGCCAGTAGCTTAACCGAGACTAGCGGCTACGAGCAGTACTTC.

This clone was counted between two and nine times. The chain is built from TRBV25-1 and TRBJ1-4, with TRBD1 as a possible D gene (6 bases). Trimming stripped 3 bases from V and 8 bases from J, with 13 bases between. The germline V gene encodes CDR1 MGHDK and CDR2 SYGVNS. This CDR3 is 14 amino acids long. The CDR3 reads CASSDLQGREKLFF. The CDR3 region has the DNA TGTGCCAGCAGTGACCTACAGGGCCGCGAAAAACTGTTTTTT. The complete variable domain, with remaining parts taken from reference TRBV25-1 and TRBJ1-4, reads EADIYQTPRYLVIGTGKKITLECSQTMGHDKMYWYQQDPGMELHLIHYSYGVNSTEKGDLSSESTVSRIRTEHFPLTLESARPSHTSQYLCASSDLQGREKLFFGSGTQLSVL.

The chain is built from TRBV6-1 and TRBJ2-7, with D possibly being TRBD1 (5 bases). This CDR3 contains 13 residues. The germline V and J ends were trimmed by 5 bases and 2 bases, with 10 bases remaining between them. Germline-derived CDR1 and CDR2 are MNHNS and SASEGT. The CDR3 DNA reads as TGTGCCAGCAGTCGTGACAGAACCTACGAGCAGTACTTC. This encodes CASSRDRTYEQYF.

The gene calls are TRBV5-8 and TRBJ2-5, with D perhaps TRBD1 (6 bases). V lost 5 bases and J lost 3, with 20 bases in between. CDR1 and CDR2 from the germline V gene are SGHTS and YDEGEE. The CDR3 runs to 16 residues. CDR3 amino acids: CASSFATGQMEETQYF. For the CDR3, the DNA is TGTGCCAGCAGTTTTGCTACCGGACAGATGGAAGAGACCCAGTACTTC.